The clone carrying this T cell receptor beta chain was seen a handful of times. Its antigen remains unknown. The CDR3 sequence is 14 residues long. Germline V lookup: CDR1 DFQATT, CDR2 SNEGSKA (reference sequence). V dropped 5 bases and J dropped 3; count of bases not matched to a gene: 8. This specimen comes from a study of identical twins. Findings and limits, study-wide: Fewer insertions characterized abundant cord blood beta clonotypes, whereas memory repertoires showed none.

MiXCR, run by TCRdb on the 5' RACE reads, gives a single entry per CDR3 protein. The sample has 1.5 million to 2 million distinct CDR3 sequences, around a third seen once. The chain is built from TRBV20-1 and TRBJ1-1, with 8 bases identical to TRBD1. Sequenced: cord blood. This receptor was identified in a newborn girl in good health. The CDR3 DNA reads as TGCAGTGCTTCCAGGGGGCAGTTGGACACTGAAGCTTTCTTT. Residues: CSASRGQLDTEAFF.